Shown below are 25 T cell receptor beta chains from a single sample sequenced in a study of long-term antiretroviral therapy in people with HIV. Version v3.0 of the immunoSEQ assay ran at survey level. The repertoire was sequenced with immunoSEQ multiplex PCR; TCRdb's copy has only in-frame clones and lacks some. The sample yields over 25,000 clones, 70% to 90% seen once. The sample in question was unsorted PBMCs, obtained 1.1 years after starting antiretroviral therapy. The receptors stem from a man aged 18 to 35 with HIV.

This sequence joins TRBV6-5 and TRBJ2-2; 10 bases are shared with TRBD1. The V and J ends lost 7 bases and 7 bases, in that order; junction bases with no gene match: 6. The CDR3 runs to 14 residues. Germline V gene data show CDR1 as MNHEY and CDR2 as SVGAGI. The CDR3 is CASTPGQGLGELFF. The CDR3 coding sequence is TGTGCCAGCACCCCGGGACAGGGGCTCGGGGAGCTGTTTTTT.

The chain combines TRBV11-2 with TRBJ2-7; possibly TRBD2 for D (6 bases). Trimming shortened V by 1 base and J by 4 bases, and 17 bases separated the two germline ends. Germline-derived CDR1 and CDR2 are SGHAT and FQNNGV. The CDR3 is 16 amino acids. The DNA of the CDR3 is TGTGCCAGCAGCTTAGTGTCGGGTGGAGGGGTATACGAGCAGTACTTC. This encodes CASSLVSGGGVYEQYF.

The sample holds a few counts of this clone. The chain joins TRBV7-9 to TRBJ1-5; unclear D gene. Between the trimmed V and J ends, which lost 1 base and 1 base, there was a span of 11 bases. The CDR3 extends over 16 amino acids. Per the germline V gene, CDR1 is SEHNR and CDR2 is FQNEAQ (reference sequence). The CDR3 reads CASSLGGKASNQPQHF. In DNA form, the CDR3 reads TGTGCCAGCAGCTTAGGCGGGAAAGCAAGCAATCAGCCCCAGCATTTT.

V gene TRBV28 combines with J gene TRBJ1-5; D unclear. This CDR3 has 21 amino acids. V was shortened by 6 bases and J by 0 bases, with 30 bases between the two germline ends. Per germline, CDR1 MDHEN and CDR2 SYDVKM. The CDR3 spells CASRFSWRFDPPPYSNQPQHF. The CDR3 bases are TGTGCCAGCAGGTTCAGCTGGCGCTTTGACCCACCGCCTTATAGCAATCAGCCCCAGCATTTT.

This clone was seen a single time. The V and J genes are TRBV7-2 and TRBJ1-2; the match to TRBD1 covers 7 bases. CDR3 length: 15 amino acids. Unmatched junction bases numbered 5, after V lost 1 base and J lost 3 bases. In germline, CDR1 is SGHTA, CDR2 FQGNSA. The CDR3 protein is CASSLETGADYGYTF. In DNA, the CDR3 is TGTGCCAGCAGCTTAGAAACAGGGGCTGACTATGGCTACACCTTC.

J is TRBJ1-3 and V is TRBV7-9, with 8 bases aligning to TRBD1. V was pared by 1 base and J by 2 bases, with 7 bases of the junction left unmatched. Germline lookup yields CDR1 SEHNR and CDR2 FQNEAQ (reference sequence). This CDR3 spans 17 amino acids. The CDR3 DNA follows: TGTGCCAGCAGCTTAGTGGGGCGGACAGGGCCTGGAAACACCATATATTTT. This codes for CASSLVGRTGPGNTIYF.

V and J are TRBV4-1 and TRBJ1-5; 7 bases agree with TRBD1. Germline V gives CDR1 MGHRA, CDR2 YSYEKL. The CDR3 is made up of 16 amino acids. V shed 3 bases and J 4 bases; nucleotides not matched to a gene: 9. CDR3 sequence: CASSQGTGVGNQPQHF. Here the CDR3 DNA reads TGCGCCAGCAGCCAGGGAACAGGGGTCGGAAATCAGCCCCAGCATTTT.

The CDR3 nucleotides read TGTGCCAGTAGTCCCTTCCCCGCTCGGAAGGCTTTCTTT. As protein: CASSPFPARKAFF. The chain combines TRBV19 with TRBJ1-1; D ambiguous. Germline V lookup: CDR1 LNHDA, CDR2 SQIVND (reference sequence). Trimming removed 5 bases at V and 11 bases at J, with 18 bases between. The CDR3 contains 13 residues.

CDR3 bases: TGTGCCAGCAGCCTCACGGGTGTGGCGGGGGGGTACAATGAGCAGTTCTTC. The encoded protein is CASSLTGVAGGYNEQFF. The chain employs TRBV7-3 and TRBJ2-1; 9 bases align to TRBD2. Looked up from germline, CDR1 is SGHTA and CDR2 is FQGTGA. This CDR3 spans 17 amino acids. V was pared by 5 bases and J by 4 bases, with 12 bases of the junction left unmatched.

This clone appeared a few times. CDR3 bases: TGTGCCAGCAGCTCCCCCGGGACAGGGACCTACGAGCAGTACTTC. Protein sequence: CASSSPGTGTYEQYF. The chain combines TRBV11-2 with TRBJ2-7; TRBD1 aligns across 9 bases. Germline V lookup: CDR1 SGHAT, CDR2 FQNNGV. The CDR3 extends over 15 amino acids. V shed 4 bases and J 2 bases; nucleotides not matched to a gene: 6.

The chain employs TRBV5-6 and TRBJ1-2; D is uncertain. Germline values: CDR1 SGHDT, CDR2 YYEEEE. V was trimmed by 1 base and J by 4 bases, leaving 11 bases between them. The CDR3 contains 14 residues. CDR3 region: CASSLPGRSYGYTF. CDR3 nucleotide sequence: TGTGCCAGCAGCTTGCCAGGACGCTCCTATGGCTACACCTTC. Drawing the rest from reference TRBV5-6 and TRBJ1-2, the complete variable domain is DAGVTQSPTHLIKTRGQQVTLRCSPKSGHDTVSWYQQALGQGPQFIFQYYEEEERQRGNFPDRFSGHQFPNYSSELNVNALLLGDSALYLCASSLPGRSYGYTFGSGTRLTVV.

V and J are TRBV5-5 and TRBJ1-2, with TRBD1 matching over 7 bases. Germline CDR1 and CDR2: SGHKS and YYEKEE (reference sequence). Unmatched junction bases numbered 9, after V lost 4 bases and J lost 3 bases. The CDR3 covers 15 residues. CDR3: CASSTDRAGDYGYTF. CDR3 coding DNA: TGTGCCAGCAGCACCGACAGGGCGGGGGACTATGGCTACACCTTC.

This clone was picked up a small number of times. The V gene is TRBV6-6, the J gene TRBJ1-2; tentative D call: TRBD1 (5 bases). V was cut by 6 bases and J by 4 bases, with 21 bases left in between. The CDR3 spans 16 residues. Germline V CDR1 and CDR2: MNHNY, SVGAGI (reference sequence). In DNA, the CDR3 is TGTGCCAGCAGCATGCGACAGATCAGAAGTATCTATGGCTACACCTTC. Protein product: CASSMRQIRSIYGYTF.

V is TRBV9 and J is TRBJ2-3, with D hard to call. Germline-derived CDR1 and CDR2 are SGDLS and YYNGEE. The CDR3 runs to 15 residues. The germline V and J ends were trimmed by 4 bases and 2 bases, with 14 bases remaining between them. The CDR3 sequence is CASSSPVIPTDTQYF. CDR3 DNA sequence: TGTGCCAGCAGCTCCCCGGTAATACCCACAGATACGCAGTATTTT.

The V gene is TRBV19, the J gene TRBJ1-5, with unresolved D. The CDR3 length is 15 residues. The germline V gene encodes CDR1 LNHDA and CDR2 SQIVND (reference sequence). V lost 5 bases and J lost 0, with 11 bases in between. The CDR3 bases are TGTGCCAGTAGTTTTCGACACAATAGCAATCAGCCCCAGCATTTT. This gives the protein CASSFRHNSNQPQHF.

The chain recombines TRBV28 with TRBJ1-5; D is unclear. Trimming removed 8 bases from V and 6 bases from J, with 8 bases in between. Germline values: CDR1 MDHEN, CDR2 SYDVKM. The CDR3 length is 11 residues. CDR3 sequence reads: CASGYGQPQHF. CDR3 bases: TGTGCCAGCGGGTATGGTCAGCCCCAGCATTTT. Variable domain in full (rest from reference TRBV28 and TRBJ1-5): DVKVTQSSRYLVKRTGEKVFLECVQDMDHENMFWYRQDPGLGLRLIYFSYDVKMKEKGDIPEGYSVSREKKERFSLILESASTNQTSMYLCASGYGQPQHFGDGTRLSIL.

V gene TRBV7-8 combines with J gene TRBJ2-7; D not certain. In germline, CDR1 is SGHVS, CDR2 FQNEAQ. V was cut by 1 base and J by 5 bases, with 15 bases left in between. The CDR3 has 15 amino acids. The DNA for the CDR3 is TGTGCCAGCAGCTTAGGTTGGTCAGGCAGTAACGAGCAGTACTTC. Protein: CASSLGWSGSNEQYF.

The chain is built from TRBV5-8 and TRBJ1-5; the match to TRBD1 covers 9 bases. The V gene's germline CDR1 is SGHTS and CDR2 YDEGEE. The CDR3 extends over 16 amino acids. V shed 0 bases, J shed 4 bases, and the junction held 5 bases outside the gene matches. DNA for the CDR3: TGTGCCAGCAGCTTGGGTGGGACAGGGATTAATCAGCCCCAGCATTTT. Protein: CASSLGGTGINQPQHF.

The rearrangement joins TRBV6-1 to TRBJ2-5; D perhaps matches TRBD2 (5 bases). This CDR3 has 13 amino acids. Trimming left V 3 bases short and J 2 bases short, with 7 bases between. Germline CDR1 MNHNS, CDR2 SASEGT. This CDR3 reads CASSDLAQETQYF. CDR3 coding DNA: TGTGCCAGCAGTGATCTAGCTCAAGAGACCCAGTACTTC.

The chain employs TRBV5-5 and TRBJ2-5; the D is unclear. Germline assignment: CDR1 SGHKS and CDR2 YYEKEE (reference sequence). Trimming removed 2 bases from V and 4 bases from J, with 24 bases in between. This CDR3 spans 18 amino acids. The CDR3 DNA reads as TGTGCCAGCAGCTTCCGACCCGTGCCCTTCGCGGATGGAGAGACCCAGTACTTC. Protein sequence: CASSFRPVPFADGETQYF.

The chain combines TRBV9 with TRBJ1-1; D remains ambiguous. CDR3 length: 14 amino acids. Per the germline V gene, CDR1 is SGDLS and CDR2 is YYNGEE. V lost 4 bases and J 0 bases, leaving 10 bases between the germline ends. The DNA of the CDR3 is TGTGCCAGCAGCCTGACACCGATGAACACTGAAGCTTTCTTT. It codes for CASSLTPMNTEAFF. Looking up the rest from reference TRBV9 and TRBJ1-1 gives the full variable domain: DSGVTQTPKHLITATGQRVTLRCSPRSGDLSVYWYQQSLDQGLQFLIQYYNGEERAKGNILERFSAQQFPDLHSELNLSSLELGDSALYFCASSLTPMNTEAFFGQGTRLTVV.

The chain is built from TRBV30 and TRBJ1-2; 8 bases agree with TRBD1. Germline CDR1 and CDR2: GTSNPN and SVGIG (reference sequence). Trimming removed 6 bases from V and 8 bases from J; junction bases left unmatched: 17. The length of the CDR3 is 15 residues. CDR3 nucleotide sequence: TGTGCCTGTCAAACAAGACAGGGGACGGGGGAAGGCTACACCTTC. Residues: CACQTRQGTGEGYTF. Based on the CDR3 plus reference TRBV30 and TRBJ1-2, the full variable domain is SQTIHQWPATLVQPVGSPLSLECTVEGTSNPNLYWYRQAAGRGLQLLFYSVGIGQISSEVPQNLSASRPQDRQFILSSKKLLLSDSGFYLCACQTRQGTGEGYTFGSGTRLTVV.

The chain couples TRBV2 to TRBJ1-1, with unresolved D. Looked up from germline, CDR1 is SNHLY and CDR2 is FYNNEI. The CDR3 sequence is 13 residues long. V lost 5 bases and J 3 bases, leaving 10 bases between the germline ends. CDR3 bases: TGTGCCAGCAGTAGTCGGGGAGACACTGAAGCTTTCTTT. Protein sequence: CASSSRGDTEAFF.

The rearrangement uses TRBV7-9 and TRBJ2-1; D not resolved. Trimming removed 2 bases at V and 7 bases at J, with 9 bases between. The CDR3 runs 13 residues. Germline V gene data show CDR1 as SEHNR and CDR2 as FQNEAQ (reference sequence). The CDR3 sequence is CASSLIFANEQFF. CDR3 sequence (DNA): TGTGCCAGCAGCTTAATATTCGCAAATGAGCAGTTCTTC. Filled out from reference TRBV7-9 and TRBJ2-1, the complete variable domain reads DTGVSQNPRHKITKRGQNVTFRCDPISEHNRLYWYRQTLGQGPEFLTYFQNEAQLEKSRLLSDRFSAERPKGSFSTLEIQRTEQGDSAMYLCASSLIFANEQFFGPGTRLTVL.

Details on this clone: A read error may produce the germline difference seen at one junction end. In DNA, the CDR3 is TGTGCCAGCAGTTTCTCTTCTGATCCCGGCAAATTTTTT. Translating it yields CASSFSSDPGKFF. The chain combines TRBV7-9 with TRBJ1-1, with D unresolved. This CDR3 contains 13 residues. In germline, CDR1 is SEHNR, CDR2 FQNEAQ (reference sequence).